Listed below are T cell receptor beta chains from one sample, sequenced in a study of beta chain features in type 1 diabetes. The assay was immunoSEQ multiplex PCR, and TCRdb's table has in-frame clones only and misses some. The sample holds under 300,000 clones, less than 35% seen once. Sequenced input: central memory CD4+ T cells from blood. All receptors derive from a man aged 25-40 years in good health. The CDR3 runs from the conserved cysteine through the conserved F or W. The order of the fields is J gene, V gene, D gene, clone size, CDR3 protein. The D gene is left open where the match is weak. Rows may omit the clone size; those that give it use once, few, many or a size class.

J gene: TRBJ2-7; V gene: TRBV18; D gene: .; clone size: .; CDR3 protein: CASSPVVGQSSYEQYF
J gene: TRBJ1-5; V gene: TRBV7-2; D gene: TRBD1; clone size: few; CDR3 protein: CASSPDREQPQHF
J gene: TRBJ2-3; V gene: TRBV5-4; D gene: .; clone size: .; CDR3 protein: CASGNWRSDTQYF
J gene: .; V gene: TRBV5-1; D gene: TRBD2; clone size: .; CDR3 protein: CASSLAGTNAYEQYF
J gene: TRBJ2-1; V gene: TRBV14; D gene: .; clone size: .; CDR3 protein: CASSQVQEQFF
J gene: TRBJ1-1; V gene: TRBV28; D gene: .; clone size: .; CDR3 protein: CASIADPSKNTEAFF
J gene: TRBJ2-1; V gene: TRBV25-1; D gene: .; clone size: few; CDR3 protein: CASSARLDSNEQFF
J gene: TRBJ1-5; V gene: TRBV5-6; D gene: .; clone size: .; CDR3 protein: CASSLGGVSQPQHF
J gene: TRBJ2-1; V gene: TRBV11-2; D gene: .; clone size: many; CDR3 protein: CASSLNGVEQFF
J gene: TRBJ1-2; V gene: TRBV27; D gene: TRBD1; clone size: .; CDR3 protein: CASSSKLTGRDYGYTF
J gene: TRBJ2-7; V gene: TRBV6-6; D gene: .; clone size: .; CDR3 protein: CASSHSDSSSYEQYF
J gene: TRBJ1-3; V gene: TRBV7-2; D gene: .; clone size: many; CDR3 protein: CASSPRLSGNTIYF
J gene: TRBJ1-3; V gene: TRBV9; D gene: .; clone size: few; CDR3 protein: CASSALLTSSGNTIYF
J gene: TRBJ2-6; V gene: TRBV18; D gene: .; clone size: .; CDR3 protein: CASSPISGANVLTF
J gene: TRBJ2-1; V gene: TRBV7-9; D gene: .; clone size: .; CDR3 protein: CASVPNNEQFF
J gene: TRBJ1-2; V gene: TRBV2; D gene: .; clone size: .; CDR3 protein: CASSGGVSREGYTF
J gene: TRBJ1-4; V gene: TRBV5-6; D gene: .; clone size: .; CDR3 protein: CASSYGLRDEKLFF
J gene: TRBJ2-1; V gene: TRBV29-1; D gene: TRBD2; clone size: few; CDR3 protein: CSAVSGRVNEQFF
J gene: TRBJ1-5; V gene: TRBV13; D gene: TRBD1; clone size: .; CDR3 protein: CASSYRQGRGNQPQHF
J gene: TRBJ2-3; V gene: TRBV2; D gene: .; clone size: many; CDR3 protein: CASRQDTDTQYF
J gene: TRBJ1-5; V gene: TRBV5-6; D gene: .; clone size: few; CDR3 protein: CASSHRGIGNQPQHF
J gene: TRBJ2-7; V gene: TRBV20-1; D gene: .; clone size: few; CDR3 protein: CSASTMAVEPF
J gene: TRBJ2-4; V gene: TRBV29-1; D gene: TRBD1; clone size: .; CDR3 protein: CSADRVAKNIQYF
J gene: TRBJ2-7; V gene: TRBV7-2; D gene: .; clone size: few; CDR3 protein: CASSLTRSLNYEQYF
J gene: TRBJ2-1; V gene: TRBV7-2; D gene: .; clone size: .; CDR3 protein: CASSLAGSYNEQFF
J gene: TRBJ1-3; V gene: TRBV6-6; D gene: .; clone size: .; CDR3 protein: CASSNPLNSGNTIYF
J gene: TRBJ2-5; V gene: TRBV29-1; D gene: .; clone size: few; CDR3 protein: CSAGQKETQYF
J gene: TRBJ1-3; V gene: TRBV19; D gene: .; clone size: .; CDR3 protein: CASKQLSSGNTIYF
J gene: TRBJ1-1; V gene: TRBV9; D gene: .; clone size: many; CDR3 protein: CASGIAPNTEAFF
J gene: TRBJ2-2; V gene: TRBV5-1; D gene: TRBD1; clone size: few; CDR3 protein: CASSSGTGVNTGELFF
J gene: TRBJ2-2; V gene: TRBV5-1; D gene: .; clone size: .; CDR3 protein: CASSASALNTGELFF
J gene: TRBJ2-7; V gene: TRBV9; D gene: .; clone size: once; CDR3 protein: CASSVDGLYEQYF
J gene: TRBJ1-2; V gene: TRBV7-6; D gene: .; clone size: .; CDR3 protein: CASSFEVNYGYTF
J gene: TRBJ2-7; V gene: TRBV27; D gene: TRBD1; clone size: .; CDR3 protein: CASSRGQALPPGGDEQYF
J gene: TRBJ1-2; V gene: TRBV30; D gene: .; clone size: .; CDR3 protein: CGVTPDSYGYTF